This T cell receptor beta chain stems from a study of T cell responses to AZD1222 COVID-19 vaccine. This CDR3 has 15 residues. From germline, CDR1 is MNHNY and CDR2 SVGAGI (reference sequence). V lost 2 bases and J lost 1, with 9 bases in between. Profiled with immunoSEQ multiplex PCR; TCRdb holds only in-frame clones, not every one. The sample includes 120,000 or so clones, 88% seen only once; the top ten take approximately 7%. Sequenced here: peripheral blood, sampled on day 0 of AZD1222 vaccination. This clonotype originated in an adult in good health. The rearrangement uses TRBV6-6 and TRBJ1-5; the D gene is possibly TRBD1 (5 bases). CDR3 bases: TGTGCCAGCAGTTACGTGGGACGGAGCAATCAGCCCCAGCATTTT. Amino acids: CASSYVGRSNQPQHF.